This T cell receptor beta chain comes out of a study of identical twins. cDNA carried unique molecular identifiers, and a universal primer site was added by template switching. Using its own MiXCR run on the 5' RACE reads, TCRdb lists one record per CDR3 protein. The data contain just over 450,000 distinct CDR3 sequences, 11% to 15% of them seen just once; the ten biggest clones take up around 0.57%. There were only healthy Caucasians among the donors. V shed 0 bases and J shed 13 bases, with 7 bases lying between them. CDR3 length: 11 amino acids. CDR1 is SGHTS, CDR2 YDEGEE, per germline. Study conclusions and caveats: Researchers reported excess low generation probability among twin-shared out-of-frame alpha sequences. Researchers caution that invariant MAIT and iNKT cells could partly confound zero-insertion analyses.

This clonotype was observed a handful of times. Its specificity is not known. The sample also formed part of further work on yellow fever vaccine responses in identical twins.

Sequenced sample: CD4+ T cells sorted from blood. The sequence was obtained from a woman between 18 and 29 years old in good health. The chain joins TRBV5-8 to TRBJ1-4, with TRBD1 as a possible D gene (5 bases). CDR3 amino acids: CASSLAGGLFF. The CDR3 DNA reads TGTGCCAGCAGCTTGGCCGGGGGACTGTTTTTT. Full variable domain (missing parts from reference TRBV5-8 and TRBJ1-4): EAGVTQSPTHLIKTRGQQATLRCSPISGHTSVYWYQQALGLGLQFLLWYDEGEERNRGNFPPRFSGRQFPNYSSELNVNALELEDSALYLCASSLAGGLFFGSGTQLSVL.